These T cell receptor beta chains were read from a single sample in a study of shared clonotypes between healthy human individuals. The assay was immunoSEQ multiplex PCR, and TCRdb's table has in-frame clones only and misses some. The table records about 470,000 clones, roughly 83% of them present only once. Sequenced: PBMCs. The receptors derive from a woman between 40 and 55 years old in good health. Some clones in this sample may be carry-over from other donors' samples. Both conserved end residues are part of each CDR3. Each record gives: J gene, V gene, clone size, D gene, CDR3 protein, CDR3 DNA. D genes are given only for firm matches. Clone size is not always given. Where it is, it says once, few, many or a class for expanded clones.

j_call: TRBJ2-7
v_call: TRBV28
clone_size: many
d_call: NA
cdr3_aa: CASSLSLGPEEYF
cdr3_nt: TGTGCCAGCAGTCTCTCCCTGGGACCGGAGGAGTACTTC

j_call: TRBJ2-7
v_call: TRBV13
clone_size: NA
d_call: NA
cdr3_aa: CASSLAGEYYEQYF
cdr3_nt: TGTGCCAGCAGCTTAGCGGGAGAGTATTACGAGCAGTACTTC

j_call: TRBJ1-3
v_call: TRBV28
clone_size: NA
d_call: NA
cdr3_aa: CASSLDPYLLRDIGNTIYF
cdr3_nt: TGTGCCAGCAGTTTGGATCCCTACCTTTTACGGGACATTGGAAACACCATATATTTT

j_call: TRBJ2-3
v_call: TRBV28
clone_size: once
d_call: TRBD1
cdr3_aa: CASSPLPGQGSFPDTQYF
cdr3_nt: TGTGCCAGCAGTCCTCTCCCGGGACAGGGGAGTTTCCCAGATACGCAGTATTTT

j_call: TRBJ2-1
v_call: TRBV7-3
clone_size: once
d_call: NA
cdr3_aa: CASSADPSGEQFF
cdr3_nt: TGTGCCAGCAGCGCGGACCCGAGCGGTGAGCAGTTCTTC

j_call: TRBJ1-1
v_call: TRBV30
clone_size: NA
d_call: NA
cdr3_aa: CAWAGLRGTEAFF
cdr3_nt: TGTGCCTGGGCCGGGCTCCGGGGCACTGAAGCTTTCTTT

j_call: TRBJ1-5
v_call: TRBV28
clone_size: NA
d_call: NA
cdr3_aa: CASSSQGRVGVRNQPQHF
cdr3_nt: TGTGCCAGCAGTTCCCAGGGCCGTGTGGGAGTTCGCAATCAGCCCCAGCATTTT

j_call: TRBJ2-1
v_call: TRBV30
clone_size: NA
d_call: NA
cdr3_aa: CAWGGAGEEQFF
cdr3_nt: TGTGCCTGGGGTGGGGCAGGAGAGGAGCAGTTCTTC

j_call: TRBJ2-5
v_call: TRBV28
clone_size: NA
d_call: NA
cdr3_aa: CASGPSVIRQYF
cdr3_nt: TGTGCCAGCGGGCCCTCCGTGATTAGGCAGTACTTC

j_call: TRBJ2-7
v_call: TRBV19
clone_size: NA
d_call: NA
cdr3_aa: CASIPNGGYEQYF
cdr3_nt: TGTGCCAGTATCCCTAACGGAGGGTACGAGCAGTACTTC

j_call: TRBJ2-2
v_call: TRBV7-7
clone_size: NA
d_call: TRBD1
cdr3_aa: CASSPDRANTGELFF
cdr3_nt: TGTGCCAGCAGCCCGGACAGGGCGAACACCGGGGAGCTGTTTTTT

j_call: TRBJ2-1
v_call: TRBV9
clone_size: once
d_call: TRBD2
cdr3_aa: CASSAREGAYNEQFF
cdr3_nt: TGTGCCAGCAGCGCTCGGGAGGGGGCCTACAATGAGCAGTTCTTC

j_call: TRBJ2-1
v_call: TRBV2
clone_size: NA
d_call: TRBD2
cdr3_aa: CASSYKREFEQFF
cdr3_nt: TGTGCCAGCAGTTACAAGCGGGAGTTTGAGCAGTTCTTC

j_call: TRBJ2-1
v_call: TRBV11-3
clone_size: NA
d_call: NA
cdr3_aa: CASSLDTGGEQFF
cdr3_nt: TGTGCCAGCAGCTTAGATACCGGGGGAGAGCAGTTCTTC

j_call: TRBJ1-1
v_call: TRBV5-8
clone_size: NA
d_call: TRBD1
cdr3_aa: CASSRPRWTGGNTEAFF
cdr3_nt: TGTGCCAGCAGCCGACCCCGATGGACAGGGGGAAACACTGAAGCTTTCTTT

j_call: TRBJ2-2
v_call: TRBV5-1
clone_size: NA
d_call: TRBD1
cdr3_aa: CASSLGDRGTGGELFF
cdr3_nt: TGCGCCAGCAGCTTAGGGGACAGGGGGACCGGCGGGGAGCTGTTTTTT

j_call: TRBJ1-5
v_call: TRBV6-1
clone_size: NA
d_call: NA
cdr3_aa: CASSDYRYQPQHF
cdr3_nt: TGTGCCAGCAGTGACTACAGGTATCAGCCCCAGCATTTT

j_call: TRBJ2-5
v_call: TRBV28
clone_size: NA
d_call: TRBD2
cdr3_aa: CASQPGGRETQYF
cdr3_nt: TGTGCCAGCCAGCCGGGGGGGCGAGAGACCCAGTACTTC

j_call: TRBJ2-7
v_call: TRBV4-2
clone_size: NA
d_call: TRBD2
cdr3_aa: CASSQGLAGVGQYF
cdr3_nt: TGTGCCAGCAGCCAAGGGCTAGCGGGAGTCGGGCAGTACTTC

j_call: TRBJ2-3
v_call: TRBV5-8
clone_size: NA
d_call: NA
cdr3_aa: CASSSGGGTTQTQYF
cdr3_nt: TGTGCCAGCAGCTCCGGGGGCGGGACCACCCAAACGCAGTATTTT

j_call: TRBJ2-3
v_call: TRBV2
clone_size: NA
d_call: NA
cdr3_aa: CASSETLARRTDTQYF
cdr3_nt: TGTGCCAGCAGTGAAACCCTAGCGAGACGAACAGATACGCAGTATTTT

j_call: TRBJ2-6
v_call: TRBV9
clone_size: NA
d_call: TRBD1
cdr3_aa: CASSLPPGQHSGANVLTF
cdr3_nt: TGTGCCAGCAGCTTACCGCCGGGACAGCACTCTGGGGCCAACGTCCTGACTTTC

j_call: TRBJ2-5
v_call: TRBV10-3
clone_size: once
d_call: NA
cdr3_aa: CAISEGRGETQYF
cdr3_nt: TGTGCCATCAGTGAGGGGCGGGGAGAGACCCAGTACTTC

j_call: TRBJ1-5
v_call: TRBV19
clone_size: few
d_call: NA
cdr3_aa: CASSMIPSGVGQPQHF
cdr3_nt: TGTGCCAGTAGTATGATTCCGTCAGGGGTGGGGCAGCCCCAGCATTTT

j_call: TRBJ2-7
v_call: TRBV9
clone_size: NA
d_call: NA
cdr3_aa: CASSPGLGYEQYF
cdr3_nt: TGTGCCAGCAGCCCCGGACTTGGCTACGAGCAGTACTTC

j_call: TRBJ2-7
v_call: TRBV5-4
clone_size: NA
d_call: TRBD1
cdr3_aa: CASSSGQKTGGVNEQYF
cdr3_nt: TGTGCCAGCAGCTCGGGCCAAAAGACAGGGGGCGTCAACGAGCAGTACTTC

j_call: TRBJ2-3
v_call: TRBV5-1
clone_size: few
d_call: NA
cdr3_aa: CASSLTGLTTDTQYF
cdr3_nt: TGCGCCAGCAGCTTAACGGGACTCACCACAGATACGCAGTATTTT

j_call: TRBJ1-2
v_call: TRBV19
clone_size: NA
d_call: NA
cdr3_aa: CASSALGASYGYTF
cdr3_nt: TGTGCCAGTAGTGCTCTGGGGGCTTCCTATGGCTACACCTTC

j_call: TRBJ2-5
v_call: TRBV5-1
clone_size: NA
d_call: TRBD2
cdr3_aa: CASSSGGAPLVETQYF
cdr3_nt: TGCGCCAGCAGCTCGGGGGGGGCCCCACTGGTAGAGACCCAGTACTTC

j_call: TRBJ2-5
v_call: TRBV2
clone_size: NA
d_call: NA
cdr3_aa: CASSLQETQYF
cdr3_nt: TGTGCCAGCAGTCTTCAAGAGACCCAGTACTTC